This T cell receptor beta chain emerged from a study of human T cells and chemical hapten exposure. Study at large: Weekly scalp doses of diphenylcyclopropenone were given to patients during the approximately 26-week study. Per-sample TCR yield variation was attributed mainly to small pooled library volume differences. Study-wide findings and caveats: Clustering by CDR3 similarity yielded significantly more large clusters from expanded TCRs than controls.

This CDR3 has 12 amino acids. Germline V gene sequence: CDR1 SGHTA, CDR2 FQGNSA. Trimming took 2 bases from V and 2 from J, leaving 3 bases between them. Ten or more counts support this clonotype. Its antigen remains unidentified. Time point: pre-sensitization, week 0. Treatment reported: therapeutic diphenylcyclopropenone sensitization with weekly scalp DPC. Blood draws came before every patch-test application. TCRdb redid the calling of the RACE reads with MiXCR, one entry per CDR3 protein. This table has roughly 50,000 distinct CDR3 sequences, more than 9% appearing once. Sequencing was performed on whole blood, taken in connection with sensitization to the hapten diphenylcyclopropenone (DPC). The chain uses TRBV7-2 and TRBJ2-5, with D unresolved. This TCR derives from a man between 35 and 55 years old with alopecia areata. Some clones in this sample may be carry-over from other donors' samples. The CDR3 sequence is CASSLRQETQYF. DNA for the CDR3: TGTGCCAGCAGCTTACGGCAAGAGACCCAGTACTTC.